This T cell receptor (beta chain) stems from a study of CD8 T cells in Susac syndrome. An input of about 0.45 to 1 ug of RNA was subjected to reverse transcription using random hexamers. By means of immunoSEQ multiplex PCR, TCR beta CDR3 spanning 54 Vbeta and 13 Jbeta underwent amplification. Each CDR3 protein gets one entry after TCRdb re-called the immunoSEQ multiplex PCR reads with MiXCR. The table records 150,000 to 200,000 distinct CDR3 sequences, approximately 94% of them present only once. CDR3 length: 15 amino acids. The germline V and J ends were trimmed by 3 bases and 3 bases, with 13 bases remaining between them. CDR1 and CDR2 from the germline V gene are SGHTA and FQGNSA. TCR beta was sequenced from blood CD8+ and CD4+ T cells.

The sequencing input was CD4+ T cells from PBMCs. The source is a human donor with multiple sclerosis. The chain couples TRBV7-2 to TRBJ2-3, with D tentatively TRBD2 (6 bases). This CDR3 reads CASSFIGGPTDTQYF. CDR3 DNA: TGTGCCAGCAGCTTTATTGGAGGGCCAACAGATACGCAGTATTTT.